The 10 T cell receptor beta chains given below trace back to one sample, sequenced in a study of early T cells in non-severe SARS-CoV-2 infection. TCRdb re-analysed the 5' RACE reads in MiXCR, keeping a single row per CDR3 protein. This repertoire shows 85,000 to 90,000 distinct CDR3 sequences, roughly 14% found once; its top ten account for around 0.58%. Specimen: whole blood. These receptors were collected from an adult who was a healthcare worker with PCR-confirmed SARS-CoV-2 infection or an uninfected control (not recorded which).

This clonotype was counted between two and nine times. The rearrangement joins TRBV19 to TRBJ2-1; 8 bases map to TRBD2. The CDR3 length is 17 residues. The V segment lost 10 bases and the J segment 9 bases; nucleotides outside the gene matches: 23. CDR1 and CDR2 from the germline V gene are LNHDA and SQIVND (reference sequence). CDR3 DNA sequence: TGTGCCAACGAGGACTGCTTGGCGGGAGGCGAGGTCGGTGAGCAGTTCTTC. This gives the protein CANEDCLAGGEVGEQFF.

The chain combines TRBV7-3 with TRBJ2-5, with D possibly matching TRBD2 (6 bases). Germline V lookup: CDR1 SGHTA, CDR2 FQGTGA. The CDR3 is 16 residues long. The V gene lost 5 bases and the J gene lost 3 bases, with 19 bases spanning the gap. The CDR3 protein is CASSLGAGLLKETQYF. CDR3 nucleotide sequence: TGTGCCAGCAGCCTAGGGGCGGGACTCCTGAAAGAGACCCAGTACTTC.

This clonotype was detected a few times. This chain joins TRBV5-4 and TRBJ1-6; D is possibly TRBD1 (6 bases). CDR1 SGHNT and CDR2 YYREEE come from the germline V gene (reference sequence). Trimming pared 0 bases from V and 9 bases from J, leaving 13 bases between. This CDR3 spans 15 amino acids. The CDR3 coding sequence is TGTGCCAGCAGCTTGGGTCCGGAAGGGGGTTCACCCCTCCACTTT. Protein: CASSLGPEGGSPLHF.

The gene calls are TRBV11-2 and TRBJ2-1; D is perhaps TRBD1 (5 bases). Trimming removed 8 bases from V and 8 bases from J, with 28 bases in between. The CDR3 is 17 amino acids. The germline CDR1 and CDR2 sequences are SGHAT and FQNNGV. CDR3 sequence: CASGRRVMVLETYEQFF. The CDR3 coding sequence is TGTGCCAGCGGACGCAGGGTGATGGTGCTGGAAACCTATGAGCAGTTCTTC. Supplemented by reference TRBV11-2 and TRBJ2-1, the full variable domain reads EAGVAQSPRYKIIEKRQSVAFWCNPISGHATLYWYQQILGQGPKLLIQFQNNGVVDDSQLPKDRFSAERLKGVDSTLKIQPAKLEDSAVYLCASGRRVMVLETYEQFFGPGTRLTVL.

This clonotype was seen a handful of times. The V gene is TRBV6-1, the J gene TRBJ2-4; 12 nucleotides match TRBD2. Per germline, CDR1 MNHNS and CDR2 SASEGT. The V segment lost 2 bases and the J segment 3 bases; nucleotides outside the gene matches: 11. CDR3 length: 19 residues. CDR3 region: CASSESLAGGRSGKNIQYF. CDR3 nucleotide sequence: TGTGCCAGCAGTGAATCGCTAGCGGGGGGGCGATCAGGCAAAAACATTCAGTACTTC.

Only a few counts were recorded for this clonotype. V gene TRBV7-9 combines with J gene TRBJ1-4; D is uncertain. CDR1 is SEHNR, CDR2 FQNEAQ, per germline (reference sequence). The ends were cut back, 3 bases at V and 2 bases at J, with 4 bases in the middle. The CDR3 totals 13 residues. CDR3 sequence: CASSFRTNEKLFF. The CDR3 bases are TGTGCCAGCAGCTTTAGGACTAATGAAAAACTGTTTTTT.

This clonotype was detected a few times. This CDR3 is CASSIGGTNTDTQYF. As DNA, the CDR3 is TGCGCCAGCAGTATCGGGGGGACGAACACAGATACGCAGTATTTT. The chain joins TRBV5-1 to TRBJ2-3; the match to TRBD2 covers 7 bases. Trimming cost V 5 bases and J 2 bases; bases outside gene matches: 8. The CDR3 sequence is 15 residues long. Germline V CDR1 and CDR2: SGHRS, YFSETQ.

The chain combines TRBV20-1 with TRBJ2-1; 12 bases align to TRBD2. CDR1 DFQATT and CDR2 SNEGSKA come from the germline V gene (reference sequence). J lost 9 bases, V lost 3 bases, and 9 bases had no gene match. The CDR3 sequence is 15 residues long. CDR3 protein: CSASEASGGAFEQFF. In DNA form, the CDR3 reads TGCAGTGCTAGCGAGGCTAGCGGGGGGGCCTTTGAGCAGTTCTTC.

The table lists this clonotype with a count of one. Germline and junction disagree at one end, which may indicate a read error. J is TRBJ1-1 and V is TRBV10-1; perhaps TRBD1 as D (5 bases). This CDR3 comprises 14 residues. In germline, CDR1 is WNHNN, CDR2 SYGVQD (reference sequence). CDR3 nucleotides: TGCGCCAGCACCTCGGGGGTCATGAAAACTGAAGCTTTCTTT. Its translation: CASTSGVMKTEAFF.

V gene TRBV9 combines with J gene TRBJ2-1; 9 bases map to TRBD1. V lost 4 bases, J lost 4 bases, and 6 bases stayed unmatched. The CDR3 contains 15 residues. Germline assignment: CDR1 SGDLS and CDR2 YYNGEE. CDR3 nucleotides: TGTGCCAGCAGCCTCGACAGGGGGAGGTACAATGAGCAGTTCTTC. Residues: CASSLDRGRYNEQFF.